The rows below give T cell receptor beta chains drawn from one sample of a study of CD8+ T cells in alopecia areata. The protocol was immunoSEQ multiplex PCR, while the TCRdb copy is restricted to in-frame clones and leaves out a portion. The profile shows about 140,000 clones, approximately 50% of them singletons. This specimen consisted of CD4+ T cells sorted from blood, obtained at week 0. These receptors were collected from a human donor with alopecia areata. Both conserved end residues are part of each CDR3. A D gene is named only where the DNA matches it firmly. Expanded clones get a size class; other rows say once, few or many, or leave the size out.

clone size: .
J gene: TRBJ2-1
CDR3 length: 13
D gene: .
V gene: TRBV14
CDR3 protein: CASSQGRKTGRFF

clone size: .
J gene: TRBJ1-5
CDR3 length: 17
D gene: TRBD1
V gene: TRBV5-1
CDR3 protein: CASSPGPTGRSNQPQHF

clone size: .
J gene: TRBJ2-1
CDR3 length: 15
D gene: .
V gene: TRBV7-2
CDR3 protein: CASSGSGSSYNEQFF

clone size: once
J gene: TRBJ2-6
CDR3 length: 15
D gene: .
V gene: TRBV4-2
CDR3 protein: CASSQVLFGANVLTF

clone size: few
J gene: TRBJ2-7
CDR3 length: 15
D gene: .
V gene: TRBV30
CDR3 protein: CAWTQTGTLAYEQYF

clone size: few
J gene: TRBJ2-2
CDR3 length: 16
D gene: .
V gene: TRBV7-3
CDR3 protein: CASSLYAGRGTGELFF

clone size: .
J gene: .
CDR3 length: 13
D gene: .
V gene: TRBV29-1
CDR3 protein: CSVRTGDLYEQYF

clone size: .
J gene: TRBJ1-5
CDR3 length: 13
D gene: .
V gene: TRBV11-2
CDR3 protein: CASSKGLNQPQHF

clone size: .
J gene: TRBJ1-2
CDR3 length: 14
D gene: .
V gene: TRBV30
CDR3 protein: CAFQGTMGLYGYTF

clone size: once
J gene: TRBJ2-4
CDR3 length: 19
D gene: .
V gene: TRBV2
CDR3 protein: CASSEAGQGGLAAKNIQYF

clone size: .
J gene: TRBJ2-7
CDR3 length: 13
D gene: .
V gene: TRBV7-6
CDR3 protein: CASSLVPVYEQYF

clone size: once
J gene: TRBJ2-4
CDR3 length: 12
D gene: .
V gene: TRBV30
CDR3 protein: CAWSGRGDIQYF

clone size: .
J gene: TRBJ2-3
CDR3 length: 15
D gene: TRBD1
V gene: TRBV7-2
CDR3 protein: CASSSGTGWSDTQYF

clone size: once
J gene: TRBJ2-7
CDR3 length: 14
D gene: .
V gene: TRBV5-4
CDR3 protein: CASSSPPLVREQYF

clone size: .
J gene: TRBJ2-5
CDR3 length: 15
D gene: TRBD1
V gene: TRBV30
CDR3 protein: CAWKPGQGIQETQYF

clone size: .
J gene: TRBJ1-5
CDR3 length: 13
D gene: .
V gene: TRBV30
CDR3 protein: CAWSVPPNQPQHF

clone size: .
J gene: TRBJ2-7
CDR3 length: 11
D gene: .
V gene: TRBV20-1
CDR3 protein: CSARDLGEQYF

clone size: .
J gene: TRBJ2-1
CDR3 length: 15
D gene: TRBD2
V gene: TRBV29-1
CDR3 protein: CSVDGIAGDRGEQFF

clone size: .
J gene: TRBJ2-6
CDR3 length: 16
D gene: .
V gene: TRBV4-1
CDR3 protein: CASSQATPDGANVLTF

clone size: few
J gene: TRBJ2-1
CDR3 length: 16
D gene: .
V gene: TRBV5-1
CDR3 protein: CASSLRRGSSYNEQFF

clone size: .
J gene: TRBJ1-2
CDR3 length: 10
D gene: .
V gene: TRBV20-1
CDR3 protein: CSAGRQGYTF

clone size: .
J gene: TRBJ1-5
CDR3 length: 15
D gene: .
V gene: TRBV6-5
CDR3 protein: CASSPVSGRNQPQHF

clone size: .
J gene: TRBJ1-2
CDR3 length: 15
D gene: TRBD1
V gene: TRBV9
CDR3 protein: CASSHRDRSDYGYTF

clone size: once
J gene: TRBJ2-5
CDR3 length: 15
D gene: TRBD2
V gene: TRBV5-4
CDR3 protein: CASSPTSGAQETQYF

clone size: .
J gene: TRBJ2-3
CDR3 length: 11
D gene: .
V gene: TRBV2
CDR3 protein: CASSEENPKYF

clone size: .
J gene: TRBJ2-7
CDR3 length: 14
D gene: .
V gene: TRBV10-3
CDR3 protein: CAISVRQGDGEQYF

clone size: few
J gene: TRBJ2-3
CDR3 length: 15
D gene: TRBD2
V gene: TRBV14
CDR3 protein: CASSSREGWTDTQYF

clone size: .
J gene: TRBJ2-4
CDR3 length: 14
D gene: TRBD2
V gene: TRBV30
CDR3 protein: CAWRTAGAGRAWYF

clone size: .
J gene: TRBJ1-5
CDR3 length: 15
D gene: .
V gene: TRBV5-1
CDR3 protein: CASSLGDVPGLPQHF

clone size: .
J gene: TRBJ2-7
CDR3 length: 16
D gene: TRBD1
V gene: TRBV6-6
CDR3 protein: CASSRRTITTGNEQYF

clone size: few
J gene: TRBJ2-5
CDR3 length: 14
D gene: .
V gene: TRBV5-1
CDR3 protein: CASSLEGSGKTQYF

clone size: few
J gene: TRBJ2-7
CDR3 length: 15
D gene: TRBD1
V gene: TRBV7-8
CDR3 protein: CASSLGQGTSYEQYF

clone size: few
J gene: TRBJ1-4
CDR3 length: 15
D gene: .
V gene: TRBV30
CDR3 protein: CAWAPSGRANEKLFF

clone size: .
J gene: TRBJ2-1
CDR3 length: 14
D gene: .
V gene: TRBV7-2
CDR3 protein: CASSKDSLPGEQFF

clone size: .
J gene: TRBJ2-7
CDR3 length: 13
D gene: .
V gene: TRBV29-1
CDR3 protein: CSVELIPSYEQYF

clone size: .
J gene: TRBJ2-2
CDR3 length: 16
D gene: .
V gene: TRBV6-5
CDR3 protein: CASSYRVRLGAGELFF

clone size: .
J gene: TRBJ2-5
CDR3 length: 11
D gene: .
V gene: TRBV9
CDR3 protein: CASSVEETQYF

clone size: .
J gene: TRBJ2-7
CDR3 length: 12
D gene: TRBD1
V gene: TRBV29-1
CDR3 protein: CSVTGVGYEQYF

clone size: .
J gene: TRBJ2-1
CDR3 length: 17
D gene: TRBD1
V gene: TRBV5-1
CDR3 protein: CASSLGPGGWIYNEQFF

clone size: .
J gene: TRBJ2-2
CDR3 length: 12
D gene: TRBD2
V gene: TRBV7-2
CDR3 protein: CASSSVGGKLFF

clone size: .
J gene: TRBJ2-7
CDR3 length: 17
D gene: TRBD2
V gene: TRBV9
CDR3 protein: CASSVASGGAYVVEQYF

clone size: .
J gene: TRBJ1-2
CDR3 length: 13
D gene: TRBD1
V gene: TRBV29-1
CDR3 protein: CSVEDREHYGYTF

clone size: .
J gene: TRBJ2-7
CDR3 length: 16
D gene: .
V gene: TRBV6-6
CDR3 protein: CASSYSTGAGAYEQYF

clone size: .
J gene: TRBJ2-3
CDR3 length: 14
D gene: .
V gene: TRBV30
CDR3 protein: CAWSEGASTDTQYF

clone size: .
J gene: TRBJ1-1
CDR3 length: 14
D gene: .
V gene: TRBV29-1
CDR3 protein: CSVLRRGLNTEAFF